Sequencing of this T cell receptor (beta chain) was carried out in a study of regulatory T cells in long-lasting Graves disease. HTBI primers from iRepertoire and Arm-PCR of CDR3 regions yielded the TCR beta libraries. TCRdb independently ran MiXCR on the multiplex PCR reads; one entry per CDR3 protein. There are some 490,000 distinct CDR3 sequences in the sample; around 12% occur only once, and approximately 9.6% lies in the top ten. Germline loops: CDR1 SEHNR, CDR2 FQNEAQ (reference sequence). V was cut by 2 bases and J by 0 bases, with 8 bases left in between. CDR3 length: 15 amino acids. The time point denotes: newly diagnosed GD, antithyroid drugs for less than 3 months. With RNA extracted from PBMCs as input, the TCR library was made. At least ten counts were recorded for this clonotype. The same sample was also studied in work on T cells in Graves' hyperthyroidism and ophthalmopathy. That paper adds: Initially, a first-round RT-PCR of the TCR CDR3 employed the HTBI primer set.

V is TRBV7-9 and J is TRBJ1-3, with D possibly being TRBD1 (6 bases). The clonotype originates from a woman younger than 45 with Graves disease. The specimen comprised peripheral blood mononuclear cells (PBMCs), sampled at new diagnosis, from a patient treated with antithyroid drugs. DNA for the CDR3: TGTGCCAGCAGCTTACAGGGGAGCTCTGGAAACACCATATATTTT. It specifies CASSLQGSSGNTIYF.